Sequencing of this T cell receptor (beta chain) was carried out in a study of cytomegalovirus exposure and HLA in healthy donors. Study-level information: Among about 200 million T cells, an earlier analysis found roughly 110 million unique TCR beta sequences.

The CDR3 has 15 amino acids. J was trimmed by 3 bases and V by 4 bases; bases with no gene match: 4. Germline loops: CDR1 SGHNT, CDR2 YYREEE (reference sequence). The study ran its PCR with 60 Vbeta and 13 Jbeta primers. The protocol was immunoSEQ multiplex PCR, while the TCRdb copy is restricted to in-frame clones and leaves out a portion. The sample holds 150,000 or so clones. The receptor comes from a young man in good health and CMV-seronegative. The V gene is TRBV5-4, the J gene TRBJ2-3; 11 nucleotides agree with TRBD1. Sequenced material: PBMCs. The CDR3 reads CASSADRGLTDTQYF. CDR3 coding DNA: TGTGCCAGCAGCGCGGACAGGGGGCTTACAGATACGCAGTATTTT.